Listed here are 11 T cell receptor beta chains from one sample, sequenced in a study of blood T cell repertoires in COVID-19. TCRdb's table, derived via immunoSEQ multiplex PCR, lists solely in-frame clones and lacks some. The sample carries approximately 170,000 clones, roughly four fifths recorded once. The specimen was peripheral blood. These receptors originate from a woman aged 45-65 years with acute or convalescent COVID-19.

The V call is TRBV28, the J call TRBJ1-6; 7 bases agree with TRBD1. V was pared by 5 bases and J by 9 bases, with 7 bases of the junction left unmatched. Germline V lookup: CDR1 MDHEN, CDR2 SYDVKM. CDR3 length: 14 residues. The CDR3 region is CASSLDRVTSPLHF. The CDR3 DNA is TGTGCCAGCAGTCTAGACAGGGTTACTTCACCCCTCCACTTT.

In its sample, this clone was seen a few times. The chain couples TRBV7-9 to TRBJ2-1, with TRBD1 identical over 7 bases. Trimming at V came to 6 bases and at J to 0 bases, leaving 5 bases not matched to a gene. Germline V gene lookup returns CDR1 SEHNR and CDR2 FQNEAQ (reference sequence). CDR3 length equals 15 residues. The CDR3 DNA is TGTGCCAGCAGTTCGGGACAGAGCTCCTACAATGAGCAGTTCTTC. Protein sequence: CASSSGQSSYNEQFF.

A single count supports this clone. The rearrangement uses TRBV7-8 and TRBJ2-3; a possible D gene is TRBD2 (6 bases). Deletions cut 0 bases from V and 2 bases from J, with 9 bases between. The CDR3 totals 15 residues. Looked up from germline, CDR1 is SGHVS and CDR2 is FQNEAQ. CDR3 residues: CASSLAGGHTDTQYF. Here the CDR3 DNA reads TGTGCCAGCAGCTTAGCCGGGGGTCACACAGATACGCAGTATTTT.

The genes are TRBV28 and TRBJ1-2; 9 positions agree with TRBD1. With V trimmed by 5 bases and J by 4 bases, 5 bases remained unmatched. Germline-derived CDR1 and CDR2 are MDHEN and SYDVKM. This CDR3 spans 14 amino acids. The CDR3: CASSARGQGYGYTF. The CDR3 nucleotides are TGTGCCAGCAGTGCCCGGGGACAGGGCTATGGCTACACCTTC.

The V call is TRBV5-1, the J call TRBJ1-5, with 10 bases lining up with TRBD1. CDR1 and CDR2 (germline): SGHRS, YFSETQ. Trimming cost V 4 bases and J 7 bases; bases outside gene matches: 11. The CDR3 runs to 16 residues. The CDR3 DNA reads TGCGCCAGCAGCCTATGGGGCGGGACAGGGGACCAGCCCCAGCATTTT. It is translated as CASSLWGGTGDQPQHF. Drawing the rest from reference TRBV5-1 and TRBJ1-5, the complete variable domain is KAGVTQTPRYLIKTRGQQVTLSCSPISGHRSVSWYQQTPGQGLQFLFEYFSETQRNKGNFPGRFSGRQFSNSRSEMNVSTLELGDSALYLCASSLWGGTGDQPQHFGDGTRLSIL.

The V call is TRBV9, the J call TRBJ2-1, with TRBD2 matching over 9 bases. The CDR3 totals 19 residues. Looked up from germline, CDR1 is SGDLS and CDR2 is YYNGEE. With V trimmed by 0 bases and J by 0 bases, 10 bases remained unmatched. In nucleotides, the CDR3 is TGTGCCAGCAGCGTAGACCCTCTCGCGGGGGGGAGCTCCTACAATGAGCAGTTCTTC. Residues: CASSVDPLAGGSSYNEQFF.

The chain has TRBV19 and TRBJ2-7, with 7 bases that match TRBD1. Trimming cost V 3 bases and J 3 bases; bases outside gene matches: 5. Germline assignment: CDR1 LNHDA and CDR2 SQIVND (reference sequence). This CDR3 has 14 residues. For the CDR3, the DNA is TGTGCCAGTAGTATCCCGGGACAGATCTACGAGCAGTACTTC. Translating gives CASSIPGQIYEQYF.

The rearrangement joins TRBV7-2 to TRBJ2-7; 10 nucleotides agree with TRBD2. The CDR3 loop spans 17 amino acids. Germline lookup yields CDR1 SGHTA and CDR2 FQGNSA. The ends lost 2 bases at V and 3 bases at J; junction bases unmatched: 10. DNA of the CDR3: TGTGCCAGCAGCTTAAGCCCCCCCTCTAGCGGGAGCTACGAGCAGTACTTC. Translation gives CASSLSPPSSGSYEQYF.

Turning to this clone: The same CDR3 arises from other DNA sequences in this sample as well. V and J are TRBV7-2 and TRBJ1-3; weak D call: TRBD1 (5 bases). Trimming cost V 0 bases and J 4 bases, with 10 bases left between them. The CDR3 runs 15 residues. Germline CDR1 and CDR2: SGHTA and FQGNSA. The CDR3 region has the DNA TGTGCCAGCAGCTTAGCGCGGGGGTCCGGAAACACCATATATTTT. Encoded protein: CASSLARGSGNTIYF.

The chain's CDR3 is CSVEDRGTGGRRQETQYF. CDR3 nucleotides: TGCAGCGTTGAAGATCGGGGGACAGGGGGGAGAAGACAAGAGACCCAGTACTTC. This rearrangement joins TRBV29-1 to TRBJ2-5; 11 bases are a match to TRBD1. The CDR3 is 18 amino acids. The germline V gene has CDR1 SQVTM and CDR2 ANQGSEA. V gave up 0 bases and J gave up 2 bases; unmatched junction bases: 11.

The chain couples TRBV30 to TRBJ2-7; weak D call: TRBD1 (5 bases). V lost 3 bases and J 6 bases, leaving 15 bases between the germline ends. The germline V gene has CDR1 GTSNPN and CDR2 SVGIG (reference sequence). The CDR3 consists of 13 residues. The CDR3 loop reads CAWRLGWGGEQYF. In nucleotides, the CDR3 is TGTGCCTGGAGACTGGGGTGGGGCGGCGAGCAGTACTTC.